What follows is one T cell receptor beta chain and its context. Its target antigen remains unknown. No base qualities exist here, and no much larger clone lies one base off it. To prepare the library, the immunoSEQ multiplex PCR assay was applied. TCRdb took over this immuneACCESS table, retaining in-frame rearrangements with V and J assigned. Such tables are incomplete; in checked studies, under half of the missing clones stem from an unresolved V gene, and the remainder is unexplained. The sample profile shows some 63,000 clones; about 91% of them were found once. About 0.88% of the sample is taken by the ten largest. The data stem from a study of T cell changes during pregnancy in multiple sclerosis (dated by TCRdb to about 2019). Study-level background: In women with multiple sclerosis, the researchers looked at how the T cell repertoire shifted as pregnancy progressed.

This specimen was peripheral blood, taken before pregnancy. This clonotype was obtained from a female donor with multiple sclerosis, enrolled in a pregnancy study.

For the CDR3, the sequence is CASSPRQGFSTDTQYF. The sequence in DNA is TGTGCCAGCAGCCCTCGACAGGGATTTAGCACAGATACGCAGTATTTT. Recombination linked TRBV9 to TRBJ2-3; 7 bases in between match TRBD1. In the germline V gene, CDR1 corresponds to SGDLS and CDR2 to YYNGEE. The CDR3 holds 16 amino acids from the cysteine to the phenylalanine. The only DNA kept is the CDR3, 48 bases in frame from the first base. Trimmed from V: 4 bases; trimmed from J: 0 bases; junction bases lacking a gene match: 8.